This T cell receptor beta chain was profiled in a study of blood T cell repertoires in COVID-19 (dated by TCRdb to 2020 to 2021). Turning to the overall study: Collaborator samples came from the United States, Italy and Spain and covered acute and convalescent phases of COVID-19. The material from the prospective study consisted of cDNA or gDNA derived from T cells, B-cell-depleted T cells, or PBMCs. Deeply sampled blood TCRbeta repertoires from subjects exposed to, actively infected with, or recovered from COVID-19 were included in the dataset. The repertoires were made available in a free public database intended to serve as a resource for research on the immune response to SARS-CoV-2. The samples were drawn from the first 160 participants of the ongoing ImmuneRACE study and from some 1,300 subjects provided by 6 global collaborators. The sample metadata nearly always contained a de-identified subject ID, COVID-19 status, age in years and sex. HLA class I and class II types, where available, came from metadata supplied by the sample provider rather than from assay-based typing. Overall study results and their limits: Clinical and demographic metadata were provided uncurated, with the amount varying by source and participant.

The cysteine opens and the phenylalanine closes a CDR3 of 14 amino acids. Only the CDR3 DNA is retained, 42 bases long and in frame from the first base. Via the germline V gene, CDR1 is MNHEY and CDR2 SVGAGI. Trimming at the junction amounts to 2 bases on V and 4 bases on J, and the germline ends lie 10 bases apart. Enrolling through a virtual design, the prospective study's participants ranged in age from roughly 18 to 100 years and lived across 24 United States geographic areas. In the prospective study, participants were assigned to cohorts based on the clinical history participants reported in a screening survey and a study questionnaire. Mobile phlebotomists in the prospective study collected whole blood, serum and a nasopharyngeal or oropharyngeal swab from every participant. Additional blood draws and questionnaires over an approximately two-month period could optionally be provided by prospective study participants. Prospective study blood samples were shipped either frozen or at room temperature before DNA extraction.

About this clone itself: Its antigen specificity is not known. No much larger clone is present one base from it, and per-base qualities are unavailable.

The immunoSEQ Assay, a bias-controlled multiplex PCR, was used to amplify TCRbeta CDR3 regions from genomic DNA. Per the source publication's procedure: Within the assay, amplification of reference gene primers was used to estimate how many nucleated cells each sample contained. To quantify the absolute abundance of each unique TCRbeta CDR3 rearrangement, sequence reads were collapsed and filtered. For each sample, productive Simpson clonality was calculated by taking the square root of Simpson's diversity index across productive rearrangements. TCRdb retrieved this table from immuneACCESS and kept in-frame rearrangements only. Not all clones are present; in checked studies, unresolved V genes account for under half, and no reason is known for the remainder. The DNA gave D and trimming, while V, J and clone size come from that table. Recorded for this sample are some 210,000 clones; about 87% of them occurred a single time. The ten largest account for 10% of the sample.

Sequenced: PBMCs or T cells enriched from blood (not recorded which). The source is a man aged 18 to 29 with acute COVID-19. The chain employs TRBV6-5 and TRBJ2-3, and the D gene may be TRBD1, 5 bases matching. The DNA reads TGTGCCAGCAGTTACGGGGCGGAGTCAGATACGCAGTATTTT. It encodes CASSYGAESDTQYF.